This record concerns one TCR beta chain sequence. TCRdb processed the RT-PCR reads anew with MiXCR; each CDR3 protein has one entry. The table has about 800,000 distinct CDR3 sequences, over 20% seen once. The data were taken from a study of response to subunit inactivated influenza vaccine. This CDR3 spans 16 amino acids. Per the germline V gene, CDR1 is KGHSH and CDR2 is LQKENI. The ends were cut back, 5 bases at V and 1 base at J, with 17 bases in the middle. The chain links TRBV18 to TRBJ2-5, with D tentatively TRBD1 (5 bases). The sample consisted of PBMCs from blood, taken around 5 days after vaccination. This sequence was found in a man between 50 and 59 years old who received an inactivated influenza vaccine. CDR3 sequence (DNA): TGTGCCAGCTCAACCGTGGGTAAAGGGGTCCAAGAGACCCAGTACTTC. Protein: CASSTVGKGVQETQYF. Combining the CDR3 with reference TRBV18 and TRBJ2-5 gives the whole variable domain NAGVMQNPRHLVRRRGQEARLRCSPMKGHSHVYWYRQLPEEGLKFMVYLQKENIIDESGMPKERFSAEFPKEGPSILRIQQVVRGDSAAYFCASSTVGKGVQETQYFGPGTRLLVL.